This section outlines one TCR beta chain sequence together with its context. This specimen comes from a study of siplizumab effects on memory and regulatory T cells. The germline V and J ends were trimmed by 0 bases and 10 bases, with 7 bases remaining between them. Germline CDR1 is SGDLS and CDR2 is YYNGEE. The CDR3 has 12 amino acids. Clones were read by immunoSEQ multiplex PCR, and TCRdb kept only the in-frame ones, dropping some. The table lists about 94,000 clones, about 93% of them singletons. The sample taken for sequencing was non-Treg CD4+ T cells sorted from blood. This sequence was found in a human donor in good health. The chain joins TRBV9 to TRBJ1-4; D is unclear. The CDR3 bases are TGTGCCAGCAGCGTAGATGGCGGAAAACTGTTTTTT. Translating it yields CASSVDGGKLFF.